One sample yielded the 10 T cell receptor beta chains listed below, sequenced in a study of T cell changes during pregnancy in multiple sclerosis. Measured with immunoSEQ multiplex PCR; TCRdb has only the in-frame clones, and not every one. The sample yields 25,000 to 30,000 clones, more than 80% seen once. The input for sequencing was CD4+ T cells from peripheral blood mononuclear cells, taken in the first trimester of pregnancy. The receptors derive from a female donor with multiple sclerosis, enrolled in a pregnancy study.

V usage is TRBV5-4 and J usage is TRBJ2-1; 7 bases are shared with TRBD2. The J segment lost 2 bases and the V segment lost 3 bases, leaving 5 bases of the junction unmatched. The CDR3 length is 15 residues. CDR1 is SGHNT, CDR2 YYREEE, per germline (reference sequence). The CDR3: CASSSPSGPYNEQFF. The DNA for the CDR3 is TGTGCCAGCAGCTCGCCTAGCGGCCCCTACAATGAGCAGTTCTTC. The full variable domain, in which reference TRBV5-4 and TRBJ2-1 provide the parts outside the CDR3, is ETGVTQSPTHLIKTRGQQVTLRCSSQSGHNTVSWYQQALGQGPQFIFQYYREEENGRGNFPPRFSGLQFPNYSSELNVNALELDDSALYLCASSSPSGPYNEQFFGPGTRLTVL.

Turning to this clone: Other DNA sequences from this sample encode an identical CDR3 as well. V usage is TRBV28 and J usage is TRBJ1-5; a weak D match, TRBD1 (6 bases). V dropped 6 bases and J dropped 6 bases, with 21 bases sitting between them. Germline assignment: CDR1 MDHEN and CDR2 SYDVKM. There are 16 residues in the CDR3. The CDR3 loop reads CASSPLRGGTVQPQHF. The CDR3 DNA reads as TGTGCCAGCAGCCCCTTGAGGGGGGGAACCGTTCAGCCCCAGCATTTT.

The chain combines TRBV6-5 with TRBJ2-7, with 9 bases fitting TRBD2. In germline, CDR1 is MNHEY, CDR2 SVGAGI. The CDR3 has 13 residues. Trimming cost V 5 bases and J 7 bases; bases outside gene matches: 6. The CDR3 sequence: CASSPGLAREQYF. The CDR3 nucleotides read TGTGCCAGCAGTCCGGGACTAGCTCGTGAGCAGTACTTC.

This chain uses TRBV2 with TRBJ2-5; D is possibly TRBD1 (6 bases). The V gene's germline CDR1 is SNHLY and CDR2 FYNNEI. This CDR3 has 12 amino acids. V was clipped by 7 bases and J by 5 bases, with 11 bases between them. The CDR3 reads CASTVRGETQYF. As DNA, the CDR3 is TGTGCCAGCACAGTAAGGGGGGAGACCCAGTACTTC.

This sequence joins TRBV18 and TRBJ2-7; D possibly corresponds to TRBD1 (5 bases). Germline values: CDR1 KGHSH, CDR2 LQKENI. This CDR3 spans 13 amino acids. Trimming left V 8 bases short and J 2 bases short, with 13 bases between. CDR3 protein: CASEGEPTYEQYF. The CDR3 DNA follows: TGTGCCAGCGAAGGGGAACCAACCTACGAGCAGTACTTC.

The chain's CDR3 is CASSPPWGGPRARAFF. In nucleotides, the CDR3 is TGTGCCAGCAGTCCGCCCTGGGGCGGTCCCCGGGCGCGGGCTTTCTTT. This chain connects TRBV28 to TRBJ1-1; D is possibly TRBD1 (5 bases). Germline values: CDR1 MDHEN, CDR2 SYDVKM. The CDR3 loop spans 16 amino acids. With 5 bases removed from V and 11 bases from J, the gap between germline ends came to 27 bases.

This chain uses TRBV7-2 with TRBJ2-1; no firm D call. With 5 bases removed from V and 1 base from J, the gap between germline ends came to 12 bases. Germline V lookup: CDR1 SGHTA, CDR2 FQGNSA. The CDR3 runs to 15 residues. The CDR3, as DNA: TGTGCCAGCAGCCGCGACTCTCAATCCTACAATGAGCAGTTCTTC. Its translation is CASSRDSQSYNEQFF.

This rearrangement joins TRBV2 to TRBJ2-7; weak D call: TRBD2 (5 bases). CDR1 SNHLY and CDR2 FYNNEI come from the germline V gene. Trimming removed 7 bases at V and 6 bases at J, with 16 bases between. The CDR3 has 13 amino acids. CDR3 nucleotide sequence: TGTGCCAGCACCGAAATTAGTGAGGGCGAGCAGTACTTC. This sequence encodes CASTEISEGEQYF.

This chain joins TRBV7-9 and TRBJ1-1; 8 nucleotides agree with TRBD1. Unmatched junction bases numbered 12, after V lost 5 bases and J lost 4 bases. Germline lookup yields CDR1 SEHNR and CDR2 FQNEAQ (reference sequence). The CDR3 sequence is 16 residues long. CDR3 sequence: CASSRAGGGLGTEAFF. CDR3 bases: TGTGCCAGCAGCCGTGCAGGGGGCGGGTTGGGCACTGAAGCTTTCTTT. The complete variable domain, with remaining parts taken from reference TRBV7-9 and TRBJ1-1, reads DTGVSQNPRHKITKRGQNVTFRCDPISEHNRLYWYRQTLGQGPEFLTYFQNEAQLEKSRLLSDRFSAERPKGSFSTLEIQRTEQGDSAMYLCASSRAGGGLGTEAFFGQGTRLTVV.

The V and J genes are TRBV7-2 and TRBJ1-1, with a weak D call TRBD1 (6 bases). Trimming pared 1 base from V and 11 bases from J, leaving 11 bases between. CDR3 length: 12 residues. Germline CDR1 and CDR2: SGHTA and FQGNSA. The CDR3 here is CASSLGGLAAFF. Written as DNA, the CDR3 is TGTGCCAGCAGCTTAGGGGGGCTGGCGGCTTTCTTT.